The 21 T cell receptor beta chains below all came from one sample that was sequenced in a study of shared clonotypes between healthy human individuals. Some clones are missing from TCRdb's copy, which holds only in-frame ones; the method was immunoSEQ multiplex PCR. The table lists a few hundred thousand clones, around 90% of them singletons. Material: memory CD8+ T cells sorted from blood. Specified subset: CD45RO+ cells pooled with CCR7-negative TemRA cells. Receptor source: a man between 18 and 35 years old in good health.

The chain uses TRBV6-5 and TRBJ2-5; no clear D. This CDR3 region has 13 residues. In germline, CDR1 is MNHEY, CDR2 SVGAGI. Trimming pared 0 bases from V and 5 bases from J, leaving 7 bases between. The CDR3 bases are TGTGCCAGCAGTTACTCCCATTGGGAGACCCAGTACTTC. This sequence encodes CASSYSHWETQYF.

This clone was counted a single time. The chain links TRBV5-4 to TRBJ1-2; TRBD1 is a possible D gene (5 bases). The CDR3 length is 15 residues. CDR1 and CDR2 from the germline V gene are SGHNT and YYREEE (reference sequence). With 4 bases removed from V and 5 bases from J, the gap between germline ends came to 18 bases. CDR3 nucleotides: TGTGCCAGCAGCCCTCCCATCGACAGCTTATATGGCTACACCTTC. Translation gives CASSPPIDSLYGYTF.

This clone was picked up one time. The chain has TRBV30 and TRBJ2-7, with D possibly matching TRBD1 (5 bases). This CDR3 is 13 amino acids long. Germline assignment: CDR1 GTSNPN and CDR2 SVGIG (reference sequence). V lost 0 bases to trimming and J lost 4 bases, with 10 bases between them. CDR3 nucleotide sequence: TGTGCCTGGAGTGTAGATGGGGCGTACGAGCAGTACTTC. It translates to CAWSVDGAYEQYF.

The chain links TRBV27 to TRBJ2-5; 7 bases match TRBD1. V shed 6 bases, J shed 2 bases, and the junction held 15 bases outside the gene matches. Germline lookup yields CDR1 MNHEY and CDR2 SMNVEV (reference sequence). The CDR3 extends over 17 amino acids. CDR3 sequence: CASSPIFVQGVQETQYF. The CDR3 DNA reads TGTGCCAGCAGCCCCATATTCGTTCAGGGGGTACAAGAGACCCAGTACTTC.

In this sample, this clone turned up once. Here the CDR3 reads CASSLTFPGNHGYTF. The CDR3 region has the DNA TGTGCCAGCAGCTTAACGTTTCCAGGGAACCATGGCTACACCTTC. The genes are TRBV7-3 and TRBJ1-2; maybe TRBD1 (5 bases). Germline CDR1 is SGHTA and CDR2 is FQGTGA. The CDR3 runs to 15 residues. V lost 0 bases, J lost 6 bases, and 14 bases lay in between.

This clone occurred once. The CDR3: CASSLVGTGSPEAFF. As DNA, the CDR3 is TGTGCCAGCAGCTTAGTGGGGACTGGGAGTCCTGAAGCTTTCTTT. V and J are TRBV7-9 and TRBJ1-1; weak D call: TRBD1 (5 bases). The V gene lost 1 base and the J gene lost 6 bases, with 15 bases spanning the gap. The germline V gene has CDR1 SEHNR and CDR2 FQNEAQ (reference sequence). The length of the CDR3 is 15 residues.

This clone has only a few counts. V and J are TRBV28 and TRBJ1-2; a weak D match, TRBD1 (5 bases). Germline CDR1 reads MDHEN; CDR2 reads SYDVKM. The CDR3 covers 13 residues. Deletions cut 5 bases from V and 0 bases from J, with 7 bases between. The CDR3 region is CASSPGPNYGYTF. CDR3 sequence (DNA): TGTGCCAGCAGTCCGGGACCTAACTATGGCTACACCTTC.

The chain links TRBV5-1 to TRBJ2-7, with TRBD1 matching 9 bases. The CDR3 contains 16 residues. Trimming at V came to 5 bases and at J to 6 bases, leaving 15 bases not matched to a gene. Germline CDR1 and CDR2: SGHRS and YFSETQ. In DNA, the CDR3 is TGCGCCAGCAGTGGGGCGGGGACAGGGTTAGCTCTCGAGCAGTACTTC. This translates into CASSGAGTGLALEQYF.

As concerns this clone: This same CDR3 is encoded by further DNA sequences in the sample. The CDR3 coding sequence is TGCGCCAGCAGCTTGAGGCAGAGCTACGAGCAGTACTTC. Its translation is CASSLRQSYEQYF. The chain combines TRBV5-1 with TRBJ2-7, with no clear D. V dropped 1 base and J dropped 3 bases, with 8 bases sitting between them. The CDR3 sequence is 13 residues long. Per germline, CDR1 SGHRS and CDR2 YFSETQ.

Written as DNA, the CDR3 is TGCGCCAGCAGCAACTTTCAGGGGAAGAACTATGGCTACACCTTC. Amino acid sequence: CASSNFQGKNYGYTF. V is TRBV4-1 and J is TRBJ1-2, with D perhaps TRBD1 (6 bases). The ends were cut back, 5 bases at V and 2 bases at J, with 15 bases in the middle. CDR3 size: 15 residues. Germline values: CDR1 MGHRA, CDR2 YSYEKL.

The genes are TRBV5-1 and TRBJ2-3; D unclear. Germline V CDR1 and CDR2: SGHRS, YFSETQ. Trimming took 5 bases from V and 4 from J, leaving 14 bases between them. The CDR3 consists of 14 residues. The CDR3, as DNA: TGCGCCAGCAGAAATGAGGTGGATTCAGATACGCAGTATTTT. Its translation is CASRNEVDSDTQYF.

This chain uses TRBV7-8 with TRBJ2-7; TRBD1 aligns across 9 bases. The CDR3 contains 14 residues. From germline, CDR1 is SGHVS and CDR2 FQNEAQ. After removal of 3 bases from V and 5 bases from J, the junction contained 5 bases not matched to a gene. CDR3 nucleotides: TGTGCCAGCAGCTTGGACAGGGGTACCCACGAGCAGTACTTC. It specifies CASSLDRGTHEQYF.

This clone was counted ten times or more. The chain combines TRBV7-2 with TRBJ2-1, with 12 bases lining up with TRBD1. Germline V gene sequence: CDR1 SGHTA, CDR2 FQGNSA. The CDR3 is 19 residues long. Trimming removed 5 bases from V and 0 bases from J; junction bases left unmatched: 11. The CDR3 reads CASSPGTGGFSYSYNEQFF. Here the CDR3 DNA reads TGTGCCAGCAGCCCTGGGACAGGGGGCTTCTCCTACTCCTACAATGAGCAGTTCTTC.

Concerning this clone itself: Other DNA sequences in this specimen translate into the identical CDR3. The rearrangement uses TRBV5-6 and TRBJ2-7; possibly TRBD1 or TRBD2 for D (5 bases each). The CDR3 is 14 amino acids. Germline V lookup: CDR1 SGHDT, CDR2 YYEEEE. V lost 0 bases and J 2 bases, leaving 9 bases between the germline ends. The CDR3 region is CASSLGGITYEQYF. The DNA for the CDR3 is TGTGCCAGCAGCTTGGGGGGGATCACCTACGAGCAGTACTTC.

This clone was counted only a few times. Other nucleotide sequences from this sample produce the same CDR3. This chain uses TRBV9 with TRBJ1-5; D is uncertain. V was shortened by 0 bases and J by 3 bases, with 7 bases between the two germline ends. Germline V gives CDR1 SGDLS, CDR2 YYNGEE. The CDR3 extends over 14 amino acids. The CDR3 nucleotides read TGTGCCAGCAGCGTAGGAGATGTCAATCAGCCCCAGCATTTT. Protein sequence: CASSVGDVNQPQHF.

Only one count was recorded for this clone. This sequence joins TRBV15 and TRBJ2-7; 12 bases are shared with TRBD1. The CDR3 runs to 17 residues. Germline V CDR1 and CDR2: LNHNV, YYDKDF (reference sequence). J lost 0 bases, V lost 1 base, and 4 bases had no gene match. CDR3 region: CATSRVWGQGASYEQYF. CDR3 DNA: TGTGCCACCAGCAGAGTTTGGGGACAGGGGGCCTCCTACGAGCAGTACTTC.

This clone has just a few counts. The chain uses TRBV10-1 and TRBJ1-5, with 8 bases fitting TRBD1. This CDR3 is 15 amino acids long. V dropped 7 bases and J dropped 4; count of bases not matched to a gene: 9. The germline V gene encodes CDR1 WNHNN and CDR2 SYGVQD (reference sequence). The CDR3 spells CASTGGTGRNQPQHF. The CDR3 bases are TGCGCCAGCACCGGGGGGACAGGCCGAAATCAGCCCCAGCATTTT.

This clone came up once. V and J are TRBV4-1 and TRBJ1-5; D gene ambiguous. V was cut by 1 base and J by 7 bases, with 14 bases left in between. There are 15 residues in the CDR3. Germline assignment: CDR1 MGHRA and CDR2 YSYEKL. The CDR3 DNA reads TGCGCCAGCAGCCAAGTTAAGAGGGTTCTACAGCCCCAGCATTTT. Protein product: CASSQVKRVLQPQHF.

V is TRBV19 and J is TRBJ1-5, with D perhaps matching TRBD1 (5 bases). The CDR3 is made up of 14 amino acids. Germline V CDR1 and CDR2: LNHDA, SQIVND (reference sequence). V shed 3 bases and J shed 3 bases, with 9 bases lying between them. The CDR3 protein is CASSIAGVNQPQHF. As DNA, the CDR3 is TGTGCCAGTAGTATTGCGGGGGTCAATCAGCCCCAGCATTTT. Together with reference TRBV19 and TRBJ1-5, the CDR3 gives the full variable domain: DGGITQSPKYLFRKEGQNVTLSCEQNLNHDAMYWYRQDPGQGLRLIYYSQIVNDFQKGDIAEGYSVSREKKESFPLTVTSAQKNPTAFYLCASSIAGVNQPQHFGDGTRLSIL.

The J gene is TRBJ1-3, the V gene TRBV9, with a possible D match to TRBD1 (5 bases). CDR1 and CDR2 (germline): SGDLS, YYNGEE. Trimming cost V 0 bases and J 0 bases, with 10 bases left between them. This CDR3 contains 16 residues. The CDR3 here is CASSVGQGPSGNTIYF. Written as DNA, the CDR3 is TGTGCCAGCAGCGTAGGTCAGGGCCCCTCTGGAAACACCATATATTTT.

V usage is TRBV2 and J usage is TRBJ2-3; 7 bases match TRBD1. Germline loops: CDR1 SNHLY, CDR2 FYNNEI. The CDR3 is 14 residues long. J gave up 6 bases and V 4 bases, and 7 bases lay outside the gene matches. CDR3 sequence: CASSVITGEDTQYF. CDR3 DNA sequence: TGTGCCAGCAGTGTAATTACAGGGGAGGATACGCAGTATTTT.